These 10 T cell receptor beta chains originate from one sample sequenced in a study of beta chain features in type 1 diabetes. What was sequenced were expressed TCRB transcripts, since all of the isolated RNA had been reverse transcribed. TCRdb's copy holds only in-frame clones and misses some; the assay was immunoSEQ multiplex PCR. The sample has hundreds of thousands of clones; roughly 16% are singletons. The sequencing sample was made of naive CD4+ T cells from blood. These receptors were obtained from a woman under 30 in good health.

CDR3 sequence: CASSVPGQGIYEQYF. The CDR3 region has the DNA TGTGCCAGCAGCGTGCCGGGACAGGGGATTTACGAGCAGTACTTC. The chain couples TRBV28 to TRBJ2-7; TRBD1 matches at 10 bases. Trimming cost V 6 bases and J 4 bases; bases outside gene matches: 9. Germline-derived CDR1 and CDR2 are MDHEN and SYDVKM. The CDR3 contains 15 residues.

This chain connects TRBV7-2 to TRBJ2-1, with TRBD2 identical over 9 bases. This CDR3 comprises 20 residues. The V segment lost 0 bases and the J segment 0 bases; nucleotides outside the gene matches: 12. Germline V lookup: CDR1 SGHTA, CDR2 FQGNSA. The CDR3 sequence: CASSLALGGRAPSSYNEQFF. The CDR3 coding sequence is TGTGCCAGCAGCTTAGCGCTGGGCGGGAGGGCCCCAAGCTCCTACAATGAGCAGTTCTTC.

This clone was observed a few times. The chain has TRBV10-3 and TRBJ2-7, with 12 bases aligning to TRBD1. The CDR3 is made up of 15 amino acids. V gave up 3 bases and J gave up 4 bases; unmatched junction bases: 4. Germline CDR1 ENHRY, CDR2 SYGVKD. Here the CDR3 DNA reads TGTGCCATCAGTGAACTGGGACAGGGGGCGTACGAGCAGTACTTC. Translation: CAISELGQGAYEQYF.

V usage is TRBV19 and J usage is TRBJ2-7; TRBD1 matches 7 bases. CDR1 LNHDA and CDR2 SQIVND come from the germline V gene (reference sequence). The CDR3 runs to 16 residues. V lost 5 bases and J lost 4; bases outside the gene matches: 14. CDR3 nucleotides: TGTGCCAGTAGTTACTCCAAGACAGGGTTCGGGTACGAGCAGTACTTC. It encodes CASSYSKTGFGYEQYF. Full variable domain (missing parts from reference TRBV19 and TRBJ2-7): DGGITQSPKYLFRKEGQNVTLSCEQNLNHDAMYWYRQDPGQGLRLIYYSQIVNDFQKGDIAEGYSVSREKKESFPLTVTSAQKNPTAFYLCASSYSKTGFGYEQYFGPGTRLTVT.

Only a few counts were recorded for this clone. The V and J genes are TRBV5-4 and TRBJ2-1; the D is unclear. There are 12 residues in the CDR3. Looked up from germline, CDR1 is SGHNT and CDR2 is YYREEE (reference sequence). Trimming left V 1 base short and J 7 bases short, with 6 bases between. The CDR3 nucleotides are TGTGCCAGCAGCTTGTTGGGGAATGAGCAGTTCTTC. As protein: CASSLLGNEQFF. The full variable domain, completed using reference TRBV5-4 and TRBJ2-1, is ETGVTQSPTHLIKTRGQQVTLRCSSQSGHNTVSWYQQALGQGPQFIFQYYREEENGRGNFPPRFSGLQFPNYSSELNVNALELDDSALYLCASSLLGNEQFFGPGTRLTVL.

This clone was seen a few times. CDR3 sequence reads: CASSLDGLAGVGTDTQYF. Here the CDR3 DNA reads TGTGCCAGCAGCTTAGATGGTCTAGCGGGAGTCGGGACAGATACGCAGTATTTT. This sequence joins TRBV11-2 and TRBJ2-3, with 10 positions matching TRBD2. CDR1 is SGHAT, CDR2 FQNNGV, per germline. The CDR3 extends over 18 amino acids. The V segment lost 0 bases and the J segment 3 bases; nucleotides outside the gene matches: 9. The variable domain in full, completed from reference TRBV11-2 and TRBJ2-3, reads EAGVAQSPRYKIIEKRQSVAFWCNPISGHATLYWYQQILGQGPKLLIQFQNNGVVDDSQLPKDRFSAERLKGVDSTLKIQPAKLEDSAVYLCASSLDGLAGVGTDTQYFGPGTRLTVL.

Comments on this clone: The sample holds other DNA sequences that translate to the same CDR3. The gene calls are TRBV11-2 and TRBJ1-4, with no clear D. CDR3 length: 13 amino acids. Germline V gene data show CDR1 as SGHAT and CDR2 as FQNNGV. The V end lost 1 base, the J end lost 5 bases, and 5 bases lay between the germline ends. The CDR3 DNA sequence: TGTGCCAGCAGCTTAGGTGACAATGAAAAACTGTTTTTT. This translates into CASSLGDNEKLFF.

The sample holds a few counts of this clone. The genes are TRBV29-1 and TRBJ2-5; D remains ambiguous. The CDR3 contains 12 residues. The germline V gene has CDR1 SQVTM and CDR2 ANQGSEA. V was pared by 0 bases and J by 6 bases, with 8 bases between. The CDR3 nucleotides are TGCAGCGTTGAAGAGGTGAGGCAGACCCAGTACTTC. Amino acids: CSVEEVRQTQYF.

The rearrangement uses TRBV4-2 and TRBJ1-5; the D is unclear. The CDR3 runs 19 residues. Trimming removed 4 bases from V and 0 bases from J, with 22 bases in between. CDR1 LGHNA and CDR2 YNFKEQ come from the germline V gene. The CDR3 protein is CASSPNIWNRFNSNQPQHF. The CDR3 bases are TGTGCCAGCAGCCCAAATATCTGGAACAGATTTAATAGCAATCAGCCCCAGCATTTT.

The J gene is TRBJ1-2, the V gene TRBV6-5; D unclear. Trimming cost V 5 bases and J 8 bases, with 12 bases left between them. Germline loops: CDR1 MNHEY, CDR2 SVGAGI. The CDR3 contains 12 residues. DNA of the CDR3: TGTGCCAGCAGTGAACGATTAGAAGGCTACACCTTC. Translated: CASSERLEGYTF.